This T cell receptor (beta chain) was obtained from a study of neoadjuvant nivolumab and ipilimumab in lung cancer. Overall study findings and caveats: Pretherapy blood TCR richness correlated positively with resected tumor richness. TCR sequencing covered a small number of samples.

Sequenced by immunoSEQ multiplex PCR; TCRdb stores in-frame clones only, minus some. Here the sample spans roughly 13,000 clones, around 95% being singletons. On this clone: Its matching antigen is unknown.

The germline V gene encodes CDR1 SGHNT and CDR2 YYREEE (reference sequence). V lost 4 bases to trimming and J lost 6 bases, with 13 bases between them. The CDR3 consists of 13 residues. This clonotype originated in an adult with non-small cell lung cancer. Here the sequenced sample was peripheral blood, taken after neoadjuvant nivolumab, alone or with ipilimumab, at or shortly before surgery. This chain links TRBV5-4 with TRBJ1-1; the D is unclear. The CDR3 loop reads CASSPSGRAEAFF. The DNA for the CDR3 is TGTGCCAGCAGCCCTAGCGGGAGGGCTGAAGCTTTCTTT.